This passage covers 13 T cell receptor beta chains from one sample sequenced in a study of blood T cell repertoires in COVID-19. TCRdb's copy holds only in-frame clones and misses some; the assay was immunoSEQ multiplex PCR. The sample shows 250,000 to 300,000 clones, around 90% of them seen only once. The sequenced sample was peripheral blood. The receptor set was obtained from a woman aged 60-75 years with COVID-19, enrolled during active disease.

This chain links TRBV19 with TRBJ2-2; 8 bases align to TRBD1. Germline CDR1 reads LNHDA; CDR2 reads SQIVND (reference sequence). J gave up 2 bases and V 5 bases, and 4 bases lay outside the gene matches. This CDR3 region has 15 residues. CDR3 sequence: CASSGGTGNTGELFF. In DNA form, the CDR3 reads TGTGCCAGTAGTGGGGGGACAGGAAACACCGGGGAGCTGTTTTTT.

This sequence joins TRBV7-8 and TRBJ1-1; no reliable D call. Germline loops: CDR1 SGHVS, CDR2 FQNEAQ. The CDR3 runs 13 residues. Trimming pared 6 bases from V and 1 base from J, leaving 9 bases between. For the CDR3, the DNA is TGTGCCAGCAGTCACGGTTCGAACACTGAAGCTTTCTTT. Its translation: CASSHGSNTEAFF.

This clone has just a few counts. V and J are TRBV5-1 and TRBJ1-2, with D unclear. CDR3 length: 12 amino acids. The V gene lost 4 bases and the J gene lost 8 bases, with 12 bases spanning the gap. The germline gives CDR1 SGHRS, CDR2 YFSETQ. The DNA of the CDR3 is TGCGCCAGCAGCCTCGGAGAGGCCGGCTACACCTTC. It yields the protein CASSLGEAGYTF.

V usage is TRBV27 and J usage is TRBJ1-6; D remains unclear. Germline values: CDR1 MNHEY, CDR2 SMNVEV (reference sequence). There are 18 residues in the CDR3. V was clipped by 3 bases and J by 7 bases, with 22 bases between them. The CDR3 reads CASSFRNPRGITNSPLHF. DNA for the CDR3: TGTGCCAGCAGTTTTCGGAACCCAAGAGGGATCACAAATTCACCCCTCCACTTT.

This chain uses TRBV19 with TRBJ1-5; no clear D gene. The CDR3 has 16 amino acids. The V gene's germline CDR1 is LNHDA and CDR2 SQIVND (reference sequence). V lost 5 bases and J lost 9, with 23 bases in between. CDR3 region: CASSPGRNRGEWPQHF. CDR3 coding DNA: TGTGCCAGTAGTCCTGGACGGAATCGGGGAGAATGGCCCCAGCATTTT. Supplemented by reference TRBV19 and TRBJ1-5, the full variable domain reads DGGITQSPKYLFRKEGQNVTLSCEQNLNHDAMYWYRQDPGQGLRLIYYSQIVNDFQKGDIAEGYSVSREKKESFPLTVTSAQKNPTAFYLCASSPGRNRGEWPQHFGDGTRLSIL.

The chain combines TRBV7-9 with TRBJ1-2, with 7 bases that match TRBD1. The CDR3 has 14 residues. Looked up from germline, CDR1 is SEHNR and CDR2 is FQNEAQ (reference sequence). V shed 5 bases and J 4 bases; nucleotides not matched to a gene: 7. CDR3 in DNA: TGTGCCAGCAGCCCAGGGGGGTTAGGCTATGGCTACACCTTC. Amino acid sequence: CASSPGGLGYGYTF.

The gene calls are TRBV6-6 and TRBJ2-7; 7 bases fit TRBD1. Losses at the gene ends were 6 bases for V and 3 bases for J; bases not matched to a gene: 8. Per the germline V gene, CDR1 is MNHNY and CDR2 is SVGAGI (reference sequence). The CDR3 loop spans 14 amino acids. The CDR3 DNA sequence: TGTGCCAGCAGCCCGACAGGGAAAAACTACGAGCAGTACTTC. This encodes CASSPTGKNYEQYF.

The chain has TRBV6-5 and TRBJ2-1; possible D gene TRBD2, 6 bases. The V gene lost 6 bases and the J gene lost 10 bases, with 22 bases spanning the gap. From germline, CDR1 is MNHEY and CDR2 SVGAGI. The CDR3 covers 15 residues. The CDR3: CASSRLVYGESEQFF. The CDR3 DNA reads TGTGCCAGCAGCCGACTAGTTTATGGGGAATCGGAGCAGTTCTTC.

The chain employs TRBV7-2 and TRBJ2-7, with a tentative D call TRBD1 (6 bases). The V end lost 4 bases, the J end lost 2 bases, and 12 bases lay between the germline ends. Germline CDR1 and CDR2: SGHTA and FQGNSA. CDR3 size: 14 residues. CDR3 bases: TGTGCCAGCAGCTACAGCCAGGGGCCCTACGAGCAGTACTTC. Encoded protein: CASSYSQGPYEQYF.

This chain links TRBV7-9 with TRBJ1-1; 7 bases map to TRBD1. This CDR3 contains 16 residues. Trimming took 5 bases from V and 6 from J; bases not matched to a gene: 15. Germline loops: CDR1 SEHNR, CDR2 FQNEAQ (reference sequence). The CDR3 DNA follows: TGTGCCAGCAGCAGGCAAGCAGGACAGGTTGCCGCTGAAGCTTTCTTT. Amino acids: CASSRQAGQVAAEAFF. The entire variable domain, with the rest obtained from reference TRBV7-9 and TRBJ1-1, is as follows: DTGVSQNPRHKITKRGQNVTFRCDPISEHNRLYWYRQTLGQGPEFLTYFQNEAQLEKSRLLSDRFSAERPKGSFSTLEIQRTEQGDSAMYLCASSRQAGQVAAEAFFGQGTRLTVV.

This chain uses TRBV28 with TRBJ2-1; tentatively, D is TRBD2 (5 bases). Trimming removed 6 bases at V and 10 bases at J, with 13 bases between. CDR1 is MDHEN and CDR2 is SYDVKM in the germline V gene. There are 12 residues in the CDR3. The CDR3: CASRPGWTEQFF. DNA of the CDR3: TGTGCCAGCAGGCCGGGGTGGACGGAGCAGTTCTTC. The variable domain in full, completed from reference TRBV28 and TRBJ2-1, reads DVKVTQSSRYLVKRTGEKVFLECVQDMDHENMFWYRQDPGLGLRLIYFSYDVKMKEKGDIPEGYSVSREKKERFSLILESASTNQTSMYLCASRPGWTEQFFGPGTRLTVL.

This clone was seen a handful of times. The chain combines TRBV19 with TRBJ1-3; the match to TRBD1 covers 7 bases. The CDR3 contains 16 residues. V dropped 6 bases and J dropped 0; count of bases not matched to a gene: 8. The germline gives CDR1 LNHDA, CDR2 SQIVND (reference sequence). The CDR3 DNA follows: TGTGCCAGTAGGCAACAGGGGACCTACTCTGGAAACACCATATATTTT. Encoded protein: CASRQQGTYSGNTIYF.

The chain has TRBV7-9 and TRBJ1-5; a weak D match, TRBD1 (6 bases). The CDR3 is 18 amino acids. Germline loops: CDR1 SEHNR, CDR2 FQNEAQ (reference sequence). Trimming pared 5 bases from V and 3 bases from J, leaving 23 bases between. Here the CDR3 DNA reads TGTGCCAGCAGCCCCTCCGTGGGTCAGGGGCAGTTCAATCAGCCCCAGCATTTT. It yields the protein CASSPSVGQGQFNQPQHF.